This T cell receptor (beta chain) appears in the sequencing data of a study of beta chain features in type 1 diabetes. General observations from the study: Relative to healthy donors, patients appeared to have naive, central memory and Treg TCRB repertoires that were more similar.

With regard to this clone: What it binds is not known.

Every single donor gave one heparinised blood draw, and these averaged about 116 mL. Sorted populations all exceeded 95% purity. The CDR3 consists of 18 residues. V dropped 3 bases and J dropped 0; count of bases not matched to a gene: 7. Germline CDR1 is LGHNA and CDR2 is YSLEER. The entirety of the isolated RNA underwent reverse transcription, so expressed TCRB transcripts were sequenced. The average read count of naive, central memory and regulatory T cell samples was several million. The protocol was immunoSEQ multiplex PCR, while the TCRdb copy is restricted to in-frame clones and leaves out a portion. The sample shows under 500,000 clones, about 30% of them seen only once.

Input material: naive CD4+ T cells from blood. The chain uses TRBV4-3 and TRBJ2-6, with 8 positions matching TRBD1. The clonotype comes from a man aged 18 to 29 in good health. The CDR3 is CASSQLQGVASGANVLTF. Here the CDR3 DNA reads TGCGCCAGCAGCCAGCTACAGGGGGTGGCCTCTGGGGCCAACGTCCTGACTTTC.